This T cell receptor (beta chain) derives from a study of response to subunit inactivated influenza vaccine. With regard to this clonotype: The antigen remains undetermined.

TCRdb analysed the RT-PCR reads with MiXCR anew, one entry per CDR3 protein. The sample contains over 800,000 distinct CDR3 sequences, around 20% of which appear only once. Notes on the study in general: That few new T cells are recruited by each seasonal influenza vaccination was the authors' suggestion.

After removal of 4 bases from V and 5 bases from J, the junction contained 10 bases not matched to a gene. The germline gives CDR1 SEHNR, CDR2 FQNEAQ (reference sequence). The CDR3 is made up of 15 amino acids. The chain couples TRBV7-9 to TRBJ1-1, with 7 bases matching TRBD1. The material sequenced was PBMCs from blood, taken about 5 days after vaccination. The receptor's source is a man in his fifties or sixties who received an inactivated influenza vaccine. The CDR3 region is CASSSAWTGRTEAFF. In DNA form, the CDR3 reads TGTGCCAGCAGCTCAGCCTGGACAGGAAGGACTGAAGCTTTCTTT.